A selection of T cell receptor beta chains follows, all from one sample in a study of T cells in Graves' hyperthyroidism and ophthalmopathy. TCRdb re-analysed the multiplex PCR reads in MiXCR, keeping a single row per CDR3 protein. In the table there are approximately 600,000 distinct CDR3 sequences, 14% of which are singletons. Sequenced: blood. The receptors originated from a woman in her twenties or thirties with Graves' hyperthyroidism that later progressed to Graves' ophthalmopathy. Both conserved end residues are part of each CDR3. D genes are given only for firm matches.

J gene: TRBJ1-1
D gene: .
V gene: TRBV19
CDR3 protein: CASSISVSTEAFF

J gene: TRBJ2-7
D gene: TRBD2
V gene: TRBV20-1
CDR3 protein: CSALSGSRDEQYF

J gene: TRBJ2-5
D gene: TRBD2
V gene: TRBV7-2
CDR3 protein: CASSSIAGVGETQYF

J gene: TRBJ1-2
D gene: .
V gene: TRBV7-9
CDR3 protein: CASSLTSEGYTF

J gene: TRBJ2-3
D gene: .
V gene: TRBV30
CDR3 protein: CAWNPGPGIITDTQYF

J gene: TRBJ1-5
D gene: .
V gene: TRBV28
CDR3 protein: CASRYSRPSNQPQHF

J gene: TRBJ2-7
D gene: TRBD2
V gene: TRBV6-5
CDR3 protein: CASSYVLGTSYEQYF

J gene: TRBJ2-1
D gene: TRBD2
V gene: TRBV2
CDR3 protein: CASSERTSRVEEQFF

J gene: TRBJ2-1
D gene: .
V gene: TRBV28
CDR3 protein: CASSLSPEQFF

J gene: TRBJ2-2
D gene: .
V gene: TRBV5-8
CDR3 protein: CASSLLRENTGELFF

J gene: TRBJ2-7
D gene: .
V gene: TRBV19
CDR3 protein: CASSREQSSYEQYF

J gene: TRBJ1-3
D gene: .
V gene: TRBV3-1
CDR3 protein: CASSVRVQSSGNTIYF

J gene: TRBJ2-7
D gene: .
V gene: TRBV19
CDR3 protein: CASSINAAEEQYF

J gene: TRBJ1-1
D gene: .
V gene: TRBV10-3
CDR3 protein: CAISGGPGVRTEAFF

J gene: TRBJ1-4
D gene: .
V gene: TRBV18
CDR3 protein: CASSQGGNEKLFF

J gene: TRBJ2-5
D gene: .
V gene: TRBV20-1
CDR3 protein: CSASGPERTQYF

J gene: TRBJ2-7
D gene: .
V gene: TRBV7-9
CDR3 protein: CASSLESGTNEQYF

J gene: TRBJ2-2
D gene: TRBD1
V gene: TRBV30
CDR3 protein: CAWSDPRTGGAGELFF

J gene: TRBJ2-1
D gene: TRBD2
V gene: TRBV9
CDR3 protein: CASSQSGTRQTEQFF

J gene: TRBJ2-3
D gene: .
V gene: TRBV28
CDR3 protein: CASSLPGTDTQYF

J gene: TRBJ2-3
D gene: .
V gene: TRBV24-1
CDR3 protein: CATTSRREDTQYF

J gene: TRBJ2-2
D gene: .
V gene: TRBV3-1
CDR3 protein: CASSQDSPGNTGELFF

J gene: TRBJ2-1
D gene: TRBD2
V gene: TRBV5-4
CDR3 protein: CASSFAMTSGRLDNEQFF

J gene: TRBJ2-1
D gene: TRBD2
V gene: TRBV5-4
CDR3 protein: CASSWGLAGGREQFF

J gene: TRBJ1-2
D gene: .
V gene: TRBV28
CDR3 protein: CASSLQDGSGYTF

J gene: TRBJ2-7
D gene: TRBD1
V gene: TRBV20-1
CDR3 protein: CSTAAWRGTGTYEQYF

J gene: TRBJ1-6
D gene: .
V gene: TRBV6-6
CDR3 protein: CASSYSSGVGTYNSPLHF

J gene: TRBJ2-7
D gene: .
V gene: TRBV10-3
CDR3 protein: CAITGPNGAEQYF

J gene: TRBJ1-2
D gene: .
V gene: TRBV20-1
CDR3 protein: CSARMAASGYTF